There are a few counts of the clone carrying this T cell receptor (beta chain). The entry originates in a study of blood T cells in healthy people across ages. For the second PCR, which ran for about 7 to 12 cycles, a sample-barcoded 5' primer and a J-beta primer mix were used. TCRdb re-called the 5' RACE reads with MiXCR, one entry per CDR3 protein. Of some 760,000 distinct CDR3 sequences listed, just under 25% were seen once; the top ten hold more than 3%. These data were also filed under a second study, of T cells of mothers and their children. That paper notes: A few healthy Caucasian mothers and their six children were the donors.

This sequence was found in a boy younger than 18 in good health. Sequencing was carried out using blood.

The CDR3 DNA reads as TGCAGTGCTAGTGCCAAATATGGCTACACCTTC. This encodes CSASAKYGYTF. The chain employs TRBV20-1 and TRBJ1-2; no clear D gene. In germline, CDR1 is DFQATT, CDR2 SNEGSKA (reference sequence). Trimming took off 3 bases at V and 5 bases at J, with 7 bases between the two ends. The CDR3 sequence is 11 residues long.